The clone carrying this TCR beta chain appeared many times. The data are from a study of early T cells in non-severe SARS-CoV-2 infection. The germline gives CDR1 LGHDT, CDR2 YNNKEL (reference sequence). Trimming at V came to 3 bases and at J to 1 base, leaving 1 base not matched to a gene. The CDR3 covers 14 residues. Unique molecular identifiers tagged individual cDNA molecules. TCRdb reprocessed the 5' RACE reads with MiXCR, giving one entry per CDR3 protein. The sample consists of roughly 23,000 distinct CDR3 sequences, 3% to 4% of them appearing once. The TCR sequence derives from an adult who was a healthcare worker with PCR-confirmed SARS-CoV-2 infection or an uninfected control (not recorded which). What was sequenced was whole blood. The chain has TRBV3-1 and TRBJ1-1; 8 bases are shared with TRBD1. CDR3 sequence (DNA): TGTGCCAGCAGCCATGGGACAGGGAACACTGAAGCTTTCTTT. Translation gives CASSHGTGNTEAFF.